Below, 29 T cell receptor beta chains from the same sample are listed, as sequenced in a study of beta chain features in type 1 diabetes. General study results and limits: All four CD4+ subsets of Type 1 diabetes patients contained TCRB CDR3s that were moderately but significantly shorter.

The study reverse transcribed the entire isolated RNA, so it sequenced expressed TCRB transcripts. TCRdb keeps only in-frame clones here, not all; method: immunoSEQ multiplex PCR. Among about 300,000 clones listed, approximately 13% were seen once. These receptors have no identified antigens. The sequenced sample consisted of naive CD4+ T cells from blood. These receptors were collected from a woman younger than 30 with type 1 diabetes.

As regards this clone: Within the sample, other DNA sequences also encode this same CDR3. The chain employs TRBV5-1 and TRBJ1-1; TRBD1 matches at 8 bases. Germline V gene lookup returns CDR1 SGHRS and CDR2 YFSETQ. The CDR3 spans 13 residues. V dropped 7 bases and J dropped 5; count of bases not matched to a gene: 7. The CDR3 sequence is CASGQGAGTEAFF. The CDR3 nucleotides read TGCGCCAGCGGGCAGGGGGCAGGAACTGAAGCTTTCTTT.

This clone has just a few counts. J is TRBJ1-1 and V is TRBV7-9; 9 bases match TRBD1. Germline V gene sequence: CDR1 SEHNR, CDR2 FQNEAQ (reference sequence). CDR3 length: 15 residues. V shed 2 bases and J 5 bases; nucleotides not matched to a gene: 6. The CDR3 bases are TGTGCCAGCAGCTTACTGGGACAGGGAAGGACTGAAGCTTTCTTT. The encoded protein is CASSLLGQGRTEAFF.

The rearrangement links TRBV18 to TRBJ2-7, with D maybe TRBD1 (7 bases). The CDR3 loop spans 14 amino acids. The germline gives CDR1 KGHSH, CDR2 LQKENI. The ends were cut back, 5 bases at V and 4 bases at J, with 15 bases in the middle. The CDR3 coding sequence is TGTGCCAGCTCATCCTCACAGGGGAGGTACGAGCAGTACGTC. Protein: CASSSSQGRYEQYV.

The gene calls are TRBV30 and TRBJ1-2, with TRBD1 identical over 7 bases. Trimming took 1 base from V and 4 from J; bases not matched to a gene: 3. CDR1 is GTSNPN and CDR2 is SVGIG in the germline V gene (reference sequence). The CDR3 is 13 residues long. The CDR3 nucleotides are TGTGCCTGGAGTGGACAGGGCGGCTATGGCTACACCTTC. This sequence encodes CAWSGQGGYGYTF.

This clone has more than one count but fewer than ten. Written as DNA, the CDR3 is TGTGCCAGCAGCCCCCGGGTGGGCACTGAAGCTTTCTTT. This codes for CASSPRVGTEAFF. This sequence joins TRBV7-3 and TRBJ1-1; unclear D gene. Per germline, CDR1 SGHTA and CDR2 FQGTGA. V lost 5 bases, J lost 4 bases, and 11 bases lay in between. CDR3 length: 13 amino acids.

The chain recombines TRBV6-5 with TRBJ2-2, with a possible D match to TRBD2 (7 bases). This CDR3 region has 16 residues. V lost 4 bases and J 1 base, leaving 13 bases between the germline ends. CDR1 and CDR2 from the germline V gene are MNHEY and SVGAGI. The chain's CDR3 is CASSSAGAQNTGELFF. The DNA of the CDR3 is TGTGCCAGCAGTTCGGCGGGGGCTCAGAACACCGGGGAGCTGTTTTTT.

This clone has a handful of counts. As DNA, the CDR3 is TGTGCCAGCAGCTTAAGTCCTAGCGGGAGCTCCTACAATGAGCAGTTCTTC. Its translation: CASSLSPSGSSYNEQFF. This chain joins TRBV7-7 and TRBJ2-1; 10 positions match TRBD2. The CDR3 extends over 17 amino acids. With 2 bases clipped from V and 0 bases from J, the junction kept 4 bases outside the gene matches. CDR1 is SSHAT and CDR2 is FNYEAQ in the germline V gene (reference sequence).

This chain links TRBV5-1 with TRBJ1-1; 8 bases are shared with TRBD1. From germline, CDR1 is SGHRS and CDR2 YFSETQ. The CDR3 runs 13 residues. V lost 4 bases to trimming and J lost 10 bases; unmatched junction nucleotides: 9. CDR3 sequence reads: CASSLDRVEGAFF. In DNA, the CDR3 is TGCGCCAGCAGCCTGGACAGGGTCGAAGGAGCTTTCTTT.

The V gene is TRBV2, the J gene TRBJ1-5; the D gene is possibly TRBD1 (5 bases). CDR3 length: 14 residues. V dropped 6 bases and J dropped 3 bases, with 12 bases sitting between them. CDR1 and CDR2 (germline): SNHLY, FYNNEI. The chain's CDR3 is CASSRRDYNQPQHF. CDR3 DNA: TGTGCCAGCAGCCGGAGGGACTACAATCAGCCCCAGCATTTT. The complete variable domain, with remaining parts taken from reference TRBV2 and TRBJ1-5, reads EPEVTQTPSHQVTQMGQEVILRCVPISNHLYFYWYRQILGQKVEFLVSFYNNEISEKSEIFDDQFSVERPDGSNFTLKIRSTKLEDSAMYFCASSRRDYNQPQHFGDGTRLSIL.

DNA of the CDR3: TGTGCCAGCAGTTTAAGAGGCCCAGTTCCCAACGAGCAGTACTTC. Its translation is CASSLRGPVPNEQYF. The V gene is TRBV28, the J gene TRBJ2-7; D gene uncertain. The CDR3 length is 15 residues. V dropped 2 bases and J dropped 5 bases, with 16 bases sitting between them. In germline, CDR1 is MDHEN, CDR2 SYDVKM.

The rearrangement uses TRBV28 and TRBJ2-1; no clear D gene. The germline V and J ends were trimmed by 4 bases and 2 bases, with 12 bases remaining between them. The CDR3 length is 15 residues. From germline, CDR1 is MDHEN and CDR2 SYDVKM. The CDR3 region has the DNA TGTGCCAGCAGTTCACGAAGAGGCACCTACAATGAGCAGTTCTTC. Protein sequence: CASSSRRGTYNEQFF.

The J gene is TRBJ2-7, the V gene TRBV19; TRBD2 might be the D (7 bases). The germline CDR1 and CDR2 sequences are LNHDA and SQIVND (reference sequence). The V end lost 5 bases, the J end lost 3 bases, and 23 bases lay between the germline ends. This CDR3 spans 17 amino acids. The CDR3 sequence is CASSRAGAFPSVYEQYV. CDR3 nucleotides: TGTGCCAGTAGTCGTGCGGGGGCATTTCCTTCGGTCTACGAGCAGTACGTC.

This clone has more than one count but fewer than ten. This chain links TRBV6-1 with TRBJ2-7; 8 bases line up with TRBD1. Germline trimming cut 4 bases from V and 6 bases from J; bases unmatched to any gene: 8. The germline CDR1 and CDR2 sequences are MNHNS and SASEGT. This CDR3 is built from 14 residues. CDR3 region: CASSAFRQGTEQYF. CDR3 DNA: TGTGCCAGCAGTGCCTTCCGACAGGGGACCGAGCAGTACTTC.

This clone occurred a few times. V and J are TRBV7-9 and TRBJ1-1; 8 bases agree with TRBD1. This CDR3 is built from 15 residues. In germline, CDR1 is SEHNR, CDR2 FQNEAQ (reference sequence). V lost 5 bases and J lost 4; bases outside the gene matches: 9. CDR3 sequence (DNA): TGTGCCAGCAGCCTCCAACAGGGGGTCCCCACTGAAGCTTTCTTT. The encoded protein is CASSLQQGVPTEAFF.

The chain joins TRBV5-1 to TRBJ2-7; maybe TRBD2 (5 bases). This CDR3 has 12 amino acids. The V gene lost 2 bases and the J gene lost 3 bases, with 6 bases spanning the gap. Germline V gene data show CDR1 as SGHRS and CDR2 as YFSETQ. The CDR3 region is CASSFEGYEQYF. CDR3 nucleotide sequence: TGCGCCAGCAGCTTCGAGGGCTACGAGCAGTACTTC.

V is TRBV6-5 and J is TRBJ2-5; 9 bases are shared with TRBD1. With V trimmed by 5 bases and J by 2 bases, 3 bases remained unmatched. The CDR3 length is 14 residues. Germline-derived CDR1 and CDR2 are MNHEY and SVGAGI. The CDR3 DNA reads as TGTGCCAGCAGTCGGGACAGGGAGCAAGAGACCCAGTACTTC. The encoded protein is CASSRDREQETQYF.

This clone has only a few counts. J is TRBJ2-5 and V is TRBV5-4; a weak D match, TRBD2 (6 bases). CDR3 size: 15 residues. Germline assignment: CDR1 SGHNT and CDR2 YYREEE (reference sequence). Between the trimmed V and J ends, which lost 0 bases and 3 bases, there was a span of 12 bases. CDR3 sequence (DNA): TGTGCCAGCAGCTTGGAACCCCAGCGGGAAGAGACCCAGTACTTC. Amino acid sequence: CASSLEPQREETQYF.

The rearrangement uses TRBV6-4 and TRBJ2-1; perhaps TRBD2 as D (6 bases). Germline V gene lookup returns CDR1 MRHNA and CDR2 SNTAGT. The CDR3 contains 17 residues. Trimming stripped 6 bases from V and 0 bases from J, with 18 bases between. CDR3 sequence reads: CASRGRWASISYNEQFF. CDR3 sequence (DNA): TGTGCCAGCAGGGGGAGGTGGGCGTCAATCTCCTACAATGAGCAGTTCTTC.

The J gene is TRBJ2-7, the V gene TRBV5-6; unclear D gene. V was shortened by 0 bases and J by 3 bases, with 7 bases between the two germline ends. Per germline, CDR1 SGHDT and CDR2 YYEEEE. This CDR3 is built from 13 residues. CDR3 amino acids: CASSLGSIYEQYF. DNA for the CDR3: TGTGCCAGCAGCTTGGGCTCTATCTACGAGCAGTACTTC.

The genes are TRBV9 and TRBJ2-2; 7 bases are a match to TRBD1. The CDR3 is made up of 16 amino acids. In germline, CDR1 is SGDLS, CDR2 YYNGEE. V shed 0 bases and J 2 bases; nucleotides not matched to a gene: 4. CDR3 in amino acids: CASSVDPGGNTGELFF. CDR3 bases: TGTGCCAGCAGCGTAGATCCAGGGGGAAACACCGGGGAGCTGTTTTTT. Together with reference TRBV9 and TRBJ2-2, the CDR3 gives the full variable domain: DSGVTQTPKHLITATGQRVTLRCSPRSGDLSVYWYQQSLDQGLQFLIQYYNGEERAKGNILERFSAQQFPDLHSELNLSSLELGDSALYFCASSVDPGGNTGELFFGEGSRLTVL.

This clone was seen a few times. V and J are TRBV5-1 and TRBJ2-1, with TRBD1 identical over 7 bases. The CDR3 covers 15 residues. Germline V gene sequence: CDR1 SGHRS, CDR2 YFSETQ. V dropped 2 bases and J dropped 4; count of bases not matched to a gene: 6. CDR3 in amino acids: CASSFGTAVYNEQFF. DNA for the CDR3: TGCGCCAGCAGCTTCGGGACAGCTGTTTACAATGAGCAGTTCTTC.

The gene calls are TRBV7-9 and TRBJ2-1; 8 bases map to TRBD1. The V and J ends lost 8 bases and 4 bases, in that order; junction bases with no gene match: 7. The length of the CDR3 is 14 residues. Germline CDR1 SEHNR, CDR2 FQNEAQ (reference sequence). The CDR3 loop reads CASFRQGLYNEQFF. Here the CDR3 DNA reads TGTGCCAGCTTTAGACAGGGGCTTTACAATGAGCAGTTCTTC.

The chain has TRBV15 and TRBJ2-1; D might be TRBD1 (6 bases). Per the germline V gene, CDR1 is LNHNV and CDR2 is YYDKDF (reference sequence). V lost 3 bases, J lost 2 bases, and 14 bases lay in between. The CDR3 contains 16 residues. In nucleotides, the CDR3 is TGTGCCACCAGCAGTATTCCAGGGGTAGCCTACAATGAGCAGTTCTTC. Translating it yields CATSSIPGVAYNEQFF. The entire variable domain, with the rest obtained from reference TRBV15 and TRBJ2-1, is as follows: DAMVIQNPRYQVTQFGKPVTLSCSQTLNHNVMYWYQQKSSQAPKLLFHYYDKDFNNEADTPDNFQSRRPNTSFCFLDIRSPGLGDTAMYLCATSSIPGVAYNEQFFGPGTRLTVL.

This clone was detected a few times. The V and J genes are TRBV25-1 and TRBJ2-7, with D unclear. The CDR3 is 13 residues long. V lost 4 bases and J 2 bases, leaving 9 bases between the germline ends. CDR1 is MGHDK and CDR2 is SYGVNS in the germline V gene. CDR3: CASSGRLPYEQYF. DNA for the CDR3: TGTGCCAGCAGTGGTAGACTCCCCTACGAGCAGTACTTC.

There are a few counts of this clone. The chain carries TRBV5-1 and TRBJ2-5; TRBD1 matches at 7 bases. This CDR3 has 14 amino acids. Germline V CDR1 and CDR2: SGHRS, YFSETQ. V was clipped by 4 bases and J by 6 bases; unmatched bases: 9. The CDR3 nucleotides are TGCGCCAGCAGCCCTAGACAGGGCACTCAGACCCAGTACTTC. Amino acids: CASSPRQGTQTQYF.

This chain uses TRBV5-1 with TRBJ2-5, with a weak D call TRBD2 (5 bases). V lost 4 bases and J 5 bases, leaving 12 bases between the germline ends. CDR3 length: 13 amino acids. CDR1 and CDR2 (germline): SGHRS, YFSETQ. This CDR3 reads CASSVGSGETQYF. Here the CDR3 DNA reads TGCGCCAGCAGCGTAGGGTCGGGGGAGACCCAGTACTTC. Drawing the rest from reference TRBV5-1 and TRBJ2-5, the complete variable domain is KAGVTQTPRYLIKTRGQQVTLSCSPISGHRSVSWYQQTPGQGLQFLFEYFSETQRNKGNFPGRFSGRQFSNSRSEMNVSTLELGDSALYLCASSVGSGETQYFGPGTRLLVL.

This sequence joins TRBV19 and TRBJ1-1; possible D gene TRBD1, 6 bases. V lost 6 bases, J lost 3 bases, and 14 bases lay in between. This CDR3 is 14 amino acids long. The germline V gene has CDR1 LNHDA and CDR2 SQIVND (reference sequence). CDR3 nucleotides: TGTGCCAGTAGACCTCAACACAGGGACACTGAAGCTTTCTTT. Protein sequence: CASRPQHRDTEAFF.

The rearrangement uses TRBV11-2 and TRBJ2-1; 10 nucleotides agree with TRBD1. The V gene end was trimmed by 5 bases and the J gene end by 7 bases; junction bases not matched to a gene: 8. CDR1 and CDR2 (germline): SGHAT, FQNNGV. The CDR3 contains 15 residues. The CDR3 nucleotides read TGTGCCAGCAGCACTTGGACAGGGGGATTAAATGAGCAGTTCTTC. Translation: CASSTWTGGLNEQFF.

The table lists this clone with a few counts. This chain joins TRBV7-9 and TRBJ2-2; 10 bases fit TRBD2. Per the germline V gene, CDR1 is SEHNR and CDR2 is FQNEAQ (reference sequence). The length of the CDR3 is 15 residues. Germline trimming cut 5 bases from V and 3 bases from J; bases unmatched to any gene: 3. This CDR3 reads CASSPGLADTGELFF. CDR3 coding DNA: TGTGCCAGCAGCCCCGGACTAGCGGACACCGGGGAGCTGTTTTTT.